This entry describes one TCR beta chain. The source of the sample is a study of blood T cell repertoires in COVID-19. Across the whole study: PBMCs, B-cell-depleted T cells, or T cells were the source of the cDNA or gDNA that made up the material.

Enrolled through a virtual design, the participants were between 18 and 89 years of age and came from about two dozen US areas. Recovered status in Cohort 3 required two negative PCRs, clearance, or symptom resolution. Measured with immunoSEQ multiplex PCR; TCRdb has only the in-frame clones, and not every one. Of almost 250,000 clones listed, around 84% are singletons. Germline CDR1 and CDR2: GTSNPN and SVGIG (reference sequence). This CDR3 is built from 14 residues. V trimming: 5 bases; J trimming: 1 base; junction bases outside the gene matches: 4. The sequence derives from a woman aged 45 to 65 who had recovered from COVID-19. The chain carries TRBV30 and TRBJ1-5; 8 nucleotides match TRBD1. Sequenced: PBMCs or T cells enriched from blood (not recorded which). The CDR3 is CAWGQGSSNQPQHF. CDR3 sequence (DNA): TGTGCCTGGGGACAGGGTAGCAGCAATCAGCCCCAGCATTTT.